These T cell receptor beta chains were read from a single sample in a study of PD-L1 blockade in urothelial cancer. Produced via immunoSEQ multiplex PCR; TCRdb's table is partial and in-frame only. The sample has tens of thousands of clones, around nine tenths seen once. This sample comprised PBMCs, obtained around atezolizumab (anti-PD-L1) treatment. The receptors derive from a man between 60 and 75 years old with urothelial cancer. CDR3s include the opening cysteine and the closing phenylalanine or tryptophan. Each record gives: CDR3 DNA, CDR3 protein, J gene, clone size, D gene, V gene. The D gene is left open where the match is weak. Size is omitted from some rows. Given values are once, few, many or a class for expanded clones.

CDR3nt: TGTGCCAGCAGTAGGGACAGCACAAATCAGCCCCAGCATTTT; CDR3aa: CASSRDSTNQPQHF; j_gene: TRBJ1-5; abundance: -; d_gene: TRBD1; v_gene: TRBV2
CDR3nt: TGCGCCAGCAGCTTGGCGACAGGGCTTGATCAGCCCCAGCATTTT; CDR3aa: CASSLATGLDQPQHF; j_gene: TRBJ1-5; abundance: -; d_gene: TRBD1; v_gene: TRBV5-1
CDR3nt: TGTGCCAGCAGCTTAGGACTAGCGGGAGGCTTCAATGAGCAGTTCTTC; CDR3aa: CASSLGLAGGFNEQFF; j_gene: TRBJ2-1; abundance: -; d_gene: TRBD2; v_gene: TRBV7-3
CDR3nt: TGTGCCAGCAGTTCCCTCGGGGAGGGCACTGAAGCTTTCTTT; CDR3aa: CASSSLGEGTEAFF; j_gene: TRBJ1-1; abundance: -; d_gene: -; v_gene: TRBV28
CDR3nt: TGCAGCATGACAGGGAGTTCCTACGAGCAGTACTTC; CDR3aa: CSMTGSSYEQYF; j_gene: TRBJ2-7; abundance: -; d_gene: TRBD1; v_gene: TRBV29-1
CDR3nt: TGCGCCAGCAGCCCGATGACTGGGGCAGACAATGAGCAGTTCTTC; CDR3aa: CASSPMTGADNEQFF; j_gene: TRBJ2-1; abundance: few; d_gene: -; v_gene: TRBV5-1
CDR3nt: TGCGCCAGCAACGTGGGAGGGGCCGGGTCAGATACGCAGTATTTT; CDR3aa: CASNVGGAGSDTQYF; j_gene: TRBJ2-3; abundance: -; d_gene: TRBD2; v_gene: TRBV5-1
CDR3nt: TGTGCCAGCAGTTTAATCCCTCCAGGGGGTGCCTACGAGCAGTACTTC; CDR3aa: CASSLIPPGGAYEQYF; j_gene: TRBJ2-7; abundance: -; d_gene: TRBD1; v_gene: TRBV28
CDR3nt: TGTGCCAGCAGCTTAGCGTGGACAGGGTATGATGGCTACACCTTC; CDR3aa: CASSLAWTGYDGYTF; j_gene: TRBJ1-2; abundance: -; d_gene: TRBD1; v_gene: TRBV7-2
CDR3nt: TGTGCCAGCAGCTTGATAGCGGGGGGAGTCAATGAGCAGTTCTTC; CDR3aa: CASSLIAGGVNEQFF; j_gene: TRBJ2-1; abundance: -; d_gene: TRBD2; v_gene: TRBV7-2
CDR3nt: TGTGCCAGCAGCTTACTCGTGACAGGGGAGAGGACTGAAGCTTTCTTT; CDR3aa: CASSLLVTGERTEAFF; j_gene: TRBJ1-1; abundance: -; d_gene: TRBD1; v_gene: TRBV5-4
CDR3nt: TGTGCCAGCTCATCCCTAGAGAGGGTTGGCGAGCAGTACTTC; CDR3aa: CASSSLERVGEQYF; j_gene: TRBJ2-7; abundance: once; d_gene: -; v_gene: TRBV18
CDR3nt: TGTGCCAGCAGTCGACTAGCGGGGGGCTACGAGCAGTACTTC; CDR3aa: CASSRLAGGYEQYF; j_gene: TRBJ2-7; abundance: -; d_gene: TRBD2; v_gene: TRBV6-5
CDR3nt: TGTGCCTGGGGGGGGGTCAGGACCGGGGAGCTGTTTTTT; CDR3aa: CAWGGVRTGELFF; j_gene: TRBJ2-2; abundance: -; d_gene: TRBD2; v_gene: TRBV30
CDR3nt: TGTGCCAGTAGTCCCCCGGGGGGTGACGTTACGCAGTATTTT; CDR3aa: CASSPPGGDVTQYF; j_gene: TRBJ2-3; abundance: -; d_gene: TRBD2; v_gene: TRBV19
CDR3nt: TGTGCCAGTAGTACACAAGAGACCCAGTACTTC; CDR3aa: CASSTQETQYF; j_gene: TRBJ2-5; abundance: once; d_gene: -; v_gene: TRBV19
CDR3nt: TGTGCCAGCAGTGAAGCCACAGGGAAGGACACTGAAGCTTTCTTT; CDR3aa: CASSEATGKDTEAFF; j_gene: TRBJ1-1; abundance: -; d_gene: -; v_gene: TRBV2
CDR3nt: TGTGCCAGCTCACCGACAGGGGGGCTGCTCTATGGCTACACCTTC; CDR3aa: CASSPTGGLLYGYTF; j_gene: TRBJ1-2; abundance: -; d_gene: TRBD1; v_gene: TRBV18
CDR3nt: TGCGCCAGCAGCCGAACGGTTGAGTCTCGCCAGCCCCAGCATTTT; CDR3aa: CASSRTVESRQPQHF; j_gene: TRBJ1-5; abundance: -; d_gene: -; v_gene: TRBV4-1
CDR3nt: TGTGCCAGCAGCTTAGCTCGGGAGAGCGAGCAGTACTTC; CDR3aa: CASSLARESEQYF; j_gene: TRBJ2-7; abundance: -; d_gene: -; v_gene: TRBV7-6
CDR3nt: TGTGCCAGCAGTTTAGCCGGTCCATCCACTGAAGCTTTCTTT; CDR3aa: CASSLAGPSTEAFF; j_gene: TRBJ1-1; abundance: -; d_gene: -; v_gene: TRBV27
CDR3nt: TGTGCCAGCAGCCCTCATGGGGCGAACACTGAAGCTTTCTTT; CDR3aa: CASSPHGANTEAFF; j_gene: TRBJ1-1; abundance: -; d_gene: -; v_gene: TRBV7-2
CDR3nt: TGCGCCAGCAGCCAAAGCGGGGTGCGAGATACGCAGTATTTT; CDR3aa: CASSQSGVRDTQYF; j_gene: TRBJ2-3; abundance: -; d_gene: TRBD2; v_gene: TRBV5-1
CDR3nt: TGTGCCAGCAGTTTACTTGGACAGGGCCGCCGGAATGGCTACACCTTC; CDR3aa: CASSLLGQGRRNGYTF; j_gene: TRBJ1-2; abundance: -; d_gene: TRBD1; v_gene: TRBV27
CDR3nt: TGTGCCAGCAGCTTACGAGAGAACACTGAAGCTTTCTTT; CDR3aa: CASSLRENTEAFF; j_gene: TRBJ1-1; abundance: -; d_gene: -; v_gene: TRBV6-5
CDR3nt: TGCGCCAGCAGCCTGGGAGCGGGATCCCCCTACAATGAGCAGTTCTTC; CDR3aa: CASSLGAGSPYNEQFF; j_gene: TRBJ2-1; abundance: -; d_gene: TRBD2; v_gene: TRBV4-3
CDR3nt: TGTGCCAGCAGCGTAGGGCGGGGGGGGTCCCCCGTTAGCACAGATACGCAGTATTTT; CDR3aa: CASSVGRGGSPVSTDTQYF; j_gene: TRBJ2-3; abundance: -; d_gene: TRBD2; v_gene: TRBV9
CDR3nt: TGTGCCAGCAGCGTAGAAGGCGGGGGGGACACCGGGGAGCTGTTTTTT; CDR3aa: CASSVEGGGDTGELFF; j_gene: TRBJ2-2; abundance: once; d_gene: TRBD2; v_gene: TRBV9
CDR3nt: TGCGCCAGCAGCATGGGAGGGGGCCGTCAGCCCCAGCATTTT; CDR3aa: CASSMGGGRQPQHF; j_gene: TRBJ1-5; abundance: -; d_gene: TRBD1; v_gene: TRBV5-1
CDR3nt: TGTGCCAGCAGCTTAGATCAGGGGTATGGCTACACCTTC; CDR3aa: CASSLDQGYGYTF; j_gene: TRBJ1-2; abundance: -; d_gene: -; v_gene: TRBV7-9
CDR3nt: TGTGCCAGCAGCGGCTGGAGGGCCTACAATGAGCAGTTCTTC; CDR3aa: CASSGWRAYNEQFF; j_gene: TRBJ2-1; abundance: few; d_gene: -; v_gene: TRBV7-2
CDR3nt: TGCGCCAGCAGAGGTGGGAGCCAGGCCGAGCAGTACTTC; CDR3aa: CASRGGSQAEQYF; j_gene: TRBJ2-7; abundance: -; d_gene: -; v_gene: TRBV10-1
CDR3nt: TGTGCCAGCAGCTTAGATTTCCCGGACAGGGGGAATAAGGAAGCTTTCTTT; CDR3aa: CASSLDFPDRGNKEAFF; j_gene: TRBJ1-1; abundance: -; d_gene: TRBD1; v_gene: TRBV11-3
CDR3nt: TGTGCCAGCAGATCACAGGGGCCTCCCTACGAGCAGTACTTC; CDR3aa: CASRSQGPPYEQYF; j_gene: TRBJ2-7; abundance: -; d_gene: TRBD1; v_gene: TRBV28
CDR3nt: TGTGCCGGAATGCTTCGGACTAGCGGGAGTCATGAGCAGTTCTTC; CDR3aa: CAGMLRTSGSHEQFF; j_gene: TRBJ2-1; abundance: once; d_gene: TRBD2; v_gene: TRBV7-9
CDR3nt: TGTGCCAGCAGTGACGCCGCCCAGAAGACAGGGGCTGACTACACCTTC; CDR3aa: CASSDAAQKTGADYTF; j_gene: TRBJ1-2; abundance: -; d_gene: TRBD1; v_gene: TRBV6-1